Listed below are T cell receptor beta chains from one sample, sequenced in a study of OX40 agonist ivuxolimab in advanced cancers. The repertoire was sequenced with immunoSEQ multiplex PCR; TCRdb's copy has only in-frame clones and lacks some. The repertoire consists of tens of thousands of clones, with around nine tenths occurring once and the leading ten covering about 0.45%. The sequences come from CD4+ or CD8+ T cells sorted from blood, collected in a trial of the OX40 agonist ivuxolimab. Receptors originate from an adult with an advanced solid tumor such as melanoma, head and neck, liver or kidney cancer. The CDR3 runs from the conserved cysteine through the conserved F or W. Fields, in order: CDR3 protein, CDR3 DNA, J gene, D gene, clone size, V gene. The D gene is left open where the match is weak. Size is stated for part of the rows, as once, few or many counts, or as a class when the clone is expanded.

cdr3_aa: CASSALNTVPEAFF
cdr3_nt: TGTGCCAGTAGTGCCCTTAACACAGTCCCTGAAGCTTTCTTT
j_call: TRBJ1-1
d_call: -
clone_size: -
v_call: TRBV19

cdr3_aa: CASNSIPEETQYF
cdr3_nt: TGTGCCAGCAACTCAATCCCGGAGGAGACCCAGTACTTC
j_call: TRBJ2-5
d_call: -
clone_size: -
v_call: TRBV9

cdr3_aa: CASSPGALSTDTQYF
cdr3_nt: TGTGCCAGCAGTCCCGGAGCCTTAAGCACAGATACGCAGTATTTT
j_call: TRBJ2-3
d_call: -
clone_size: -
v_call: TRBV6-5

cdr3_aa: CATSSYGTAAYNEQFF
cdr3_nt: TGTGCCACCAGCAGCTACGGGACAGCCGCCTACAATGAGCAGTTCTTC
j_call: TRBJ2-1
d_call: TRBD1
clone_size: -
v_call: TRBV15

cdr3_aa: CASSLSGGNSPLHF
cdr3_nt: TGTGCCAGCAGCCTATCAGGGGGCAATTCACCCCTCCACTTT
j_call: TRBJ1-6
d_call: TRBD1
clone_size: -
v_call: TRBV7-6

cdr3_aa: CASSPATGVTEAFF
cdr3_nt: TGTGCCAGCAGCCCAGCGACAGGGGTCACTGAAGCTTTCTTT
j_call: TRBJ1-1
d_call: TRBD1
clone_size: -
v_call: TRBV5-4

cdr3_aa: CAISAEAGASTDTQYF
cdr3_nt: TGTGCCATCAGTGCAGAAGCGGGGGCCAGCACAGATACGCAGTATTTT
j_call: TRBJ2-3
d_call: TRBD2
clone_size: -
v_call: TRBV10-3

cdr3_aa: CASSLDWGISGREQYF
cdr3_nt: TGTGCCAGCAGCTTAGATTGGGGAATATCCGGTCGCGAGCAGTACTTC
j_call: TRBJ2-7
d_call: -
clone_size: -
v_call: TRBV11-2

cdr3_aa: CASSQEISGLTDTQYF
cdr3_nt: TGTGCCAGCAGCCAAGAGATCAGCGGTCTGACAGATACGCAGTATTTT
j_call: TRBJ2-3
d_call: -
clone_size: -
v_call: TRBV4-2

cdr3_aa: CASSQGEDTQYF
cdr3_nt: TGTGCCAGCAGCCAGGGGGAAGATACGCAGTATTTT
j_call: TRBJ2-3
d_call: TRBD1
clone_size: -
v_call: TRBV9

cdr3_aa: CASRRSSYEQYF
cdr3_nt: TGTGCCAGCAGGAGGAGCTCCTACGAGCAGTACTTC
j_call: TRBJ2-7
d_call: -
clone_size: once
v_call: TRBV6-1

cdr3_aa: CASRPAGRGQETQYF
cdr3_nt: TGTGCCAGCAGGCCTGCCGGACGGGGACAAGAGACCCAGTACTTC
j_call: TRBJ2-5
d_call: -
clone_size: once
v_call: TRBV6-6

cdr3_aa: CASSFGGAIGGEQYF
cdr3_nt: TGCGCCAGCAGTTTCGGTGGGGCAATCGGAGGAGAGCAGTACTTC
j_call: TRBJ2-5
d_call: -
clone_size: -
v_call: TRBV5-1

cdr3_aa: CASSSGQLYGYTF
cdr3_nt: TGCGCCAGCAGCTCGGGACAGCTCTATGGCTACACCTTC
j_call: TRBJ1-2
d_call: TRBD1
clone_size: -
v_call: TRBV5-1

cdr3_aa: CASSSLGSGYTF
cdr3_nt: TGTGCCAGCAGTTCTTTGGGGAGTGGCTACACCTTC
j_call: TRBJ1-2
d_call: -
clone_size: -
v_call: TRBV6-5

cdr3_aa: CASSSGPLAVNEQFF
cdr3_nt: TGTGCCAGCAGCTCGGGTCCTCTCGCCGTCAATGAGCAGTTCTTC
j_call: TRBJ2-1
d_call: -
clone_size: -
v_call: TRBV7-8

cdr3_aa: CASSFRRGRYNEQFF
cdr3_nt: TGCGCCAGCAGCTTCCGGCGGGGCCGATACAATGAGCAGTTCTTC
j_call: TRBJ2-1
d_call: -
clone_size: -
v_call: TRBV5-1

cdr3_aa: CASSRDSISGNTIYF
cdr3_nt: TGTGCCAGCAGCCGTGACTCAATCTCTGGAAACACCATATATTTT
j_call: TRBJ1-3
d_call: -
clone_size: -
v_call: TRBV5-4

cdr3_aa: CASSPRTGNGYTF
cdr3_nt: TGTGCCAGCTCACCACGGACAGGGAATGGCTACACCTTC
j_call: TRBJ1-2
d_call: TRBD1
clone_size: -
v_call: TRBV18

cdr3_aa: CASSPLGGSYEQYF
cdr3_nt: TGTGCCAGCAGTCCCCTGGGGGGTTCCTACGAGCAGTACTTC
j_call: TRBJ2-7
d_call: -
clone_size: -
v_call: TRBV7-2

cdr3_aa: CASSTQIGYQQYF
cdr3_nt: TGTGCCAGCAGTACGCAAATAGGGTACCAGCAGTACTTC
j_call: TRBJ2-7
d_call: -
clone_size: few
v_call: TRBV6-1

cdr3_aa: CASSPYGDTEAFF
cdr3_nt: TGTGCCAGCAGCCCCTACGGGGACACTGAAGCTTTCTTT
j_call: TRBJ1-1
d_call: -
clone_size: -
v_call: TRBV7-3

cdr3_aa: CASLLDSANYGYTF
cdr3_nt: TGTGCCAGTCTTTTGGACAGTGCTAACTATGGCTACACCTTC
j_call: TRBJ1-2
d_call: -
clone_size: -
v_call: TRBV7-9

cdr3_aa: CASSLTPDYYPLNTEAFF
cdr3_nt: TGTGCCAGCAGCTTAACGCCAGACTACTACCCTCTGAACACTGAAGCTTTCTTT
j_call: TRBJ1-1
d_call: -
clone_size: once
v_call: TRBV7-3

cdr3_aa: CASSPGTLDGQYF
cdr3_nt: TGTGCCAGCAGCCCAGGGACACTCGACGGGCAGTACTTC
j_call: TRBJ2-7
d_call: -
clone_size: -
v_call: TRBV7-3

cdr3_aa: CASSSLRGQGTNEKLFF
cdr3_nt: TGTGCCAGCAGCTCCCTTAGAGGGCAGGGGACTAATGAAAAACTGTTTTTT
j_call: TRBJ1-4
d_call: -
clone_size: -
v_call: TRBV7-2

cdr3_aa: CASSRDRVSNQPQHF
cdr3_nt: TGTGCCAGCAGCCGGGACAGGGTGAGCAATCAGCCCCAGCATTTT
j_call: TRBJ1-5
d_call: TRBD1
clone_size: -
v_call: TRBV28

cdr3_aa: CASSPRTGGGEKLFF
cdr3_nt: TGTGCCAGCTCACCCCGCACAGGGGGCGGTGAAAAACTGTTTTTT
j_call: TRBJ1-4
d_call: TRBD1
clone_size: -
v_call: TRBV18

cdr3_aa: CASSSTGTVGDTQYF
cdr3_nt: TGTGCCAGCAGCTCAACCGGGACTGTAGGAGATACGCAGTATTTT
j_call: TRBJ2-3
d_call: -
clone_size: -
v_call: TRBV7-9

cdr3_aa: CASSFDRANTIYF
cdr3_nt: TGTGCCAGCAGTTTCGACAGGGCGAACACCATATATTTT
j_call: TRBJ1-3
d_call: TRBD1
clone_size: -
v_call: TRBV28

cdr3_aa: CASSHGSAGNTEAFF
cdr3_nt: TGTGCCAGCAGCCACGGAAGTGCAGGGAACACTGAAGCTTTCTTT
j_call: TRBJ1-1
d_call: -
clone_size: -
v_call: TRBV7-9

cdr3_aa: CASSLYSTNEKLFF
cdr3_nt: TGTGCCAGCAGCCTCTATAGTACGAATGAAAAACTGTTTTTT
j_call: TRBJ1-4
d_call: -
clone_size: -
v_call: TRBV7-9

cdr3_aa: CASSVAPEDTQYF
cdr3_nt: TGCGCCAGCAGCGTTGCCCCAGAGGATACGCAGTATTTT
j_call: TRBJ2-3
d_call: -
clone_size: -
v_call: TRBV5-1

cdr3_aa: CASSPTVLQGSSGNTIYF
cdr3_nt: TGTGCCAGCTCACCCACGGTCCTACAGGGGAGCTCTGGAAACACCATATATTTT
j_call: TRBJ1-3
d_call: TRBD1
clone_size: -
v_call: TRBV18

cdr3_aa: CASSQGGGSYNF
cdr3_nt: TGTGCCAGCAGCCAAGGGGGGGGGAGCTATAACTTC
j_call: TRBJ2-7
d_call: -
clone_size: -
v_call: TRBV7-9

cdr3_aa: CASSYGGGNQPQHF
cdr3_nt: TGTGCCAGCAGTTACGGCGGGGGCAATCAGCCCCAGCATTTT
j_call: TRBJ1-5
d_call: -
clone_size: -
v_call: TRBV6-5

cdr3_aa: CASSEQGSNEQYF
cdr3_nt: TGTGCCAGCAGCGAACAGGGGTCGAACGAGCAGTACTTC
j_call: TRBJ2-7
d_call: TRBD1
clone_size: once
v_call: TRBV9

cdr3_aa: CASSPDRGTEAFF
cdr3_nt: TGCGCCAGCAGTCCGGACAGGGGCACTGAAGCTTTCTTT
j_call: TRBJ1-1
d_call: TRBD1
clone_size: -
v_call: TRBV5-1

cdr3_aa: CASSQQTSGGVDTQYF
cdr3_nt: TGTGCCAGCAGCCAACAGACTAGCGGGGGCGTTGATACGCAGTATTTT
j_call: TRBJ2-3
d_call: TRBD2
clone_size: -
v_call: TRBV5-6

cdr3_aa: CASSPSGRGTEAFF
cdr3_nt: TGTGCCAGCAGCCCCTCAGGGAGGGGCACTGAAGCTTTCTTT
j_call: TRBJ1-1
d_call: -
clone_size: -
v_call: TRBV7-9

cdr3_aa: CASSLGGAREQFF
cdr3_nt: TGTGCCAGCAGCCTTGGGGGGGCCAGGGAGCAGTTCTTC
j_call: TRBJ2-1
d_call: -
clone_size: -
v_call: TRBV7-3

cdr3_aa: CASSLGSGDEQYF
cdr3_nt: TGCGCCAGCAGCCTTGGGAGCGGGGACGAGCAGTACTTC
j_call: TRBJ2-7
d_call: TRBD2
clone_size: -
v_call: TRBV5-1

cdr3_aa: CASGTGDEKLFF
cdr3_nt: TGTGCCTCAGGGACAGGTGATGAAAAACTGTTTTTT
j_call: TRBJ1-4
d_call: TRBD1
clone_size: once
v_call: TRBV10-3

cdr3_aa: CASSSRRASSYNSPLHF
cdr3_nt: TGTGCCAGCAGTTCGCGCAGGGCTAGCTCCTATAATTCACCCCTCCACTTT
j_call: TRBJ1-6
d_call: -
clone_size: -
v_call: TRBV28

cdr3_aa: CASSPDWTGGVAFF
cdr3_nt: TGTGCCAGCAGCCCGGACTGGACGGGGGGTGTAGCTTTCTTT
j_call: TRBJ1-1
d_call: -
clone_size: -
v_call: TRBV7-3

cdr3_aa: CASSPTRQAGYTF
cdr3_nt: TGTGCCAGCAGCCCCACTCGACAGGCCGGCTACACCTTC
j_call: TRBJ1-2
d_call: -
clone_size: -
v_call: TRBV9

cdr3_aa: CASSVTGFSYEQYF
cdr3_nt: TGTGCCAGCAGCGTAACAGGGTTCTCCTACGAGCAGTACTTC
j_call: TRBJ2-7
d_call: -
clone_size: -
v_call: TRBV9

cdr3_aa: CASSRESPYEQYF
cdr3_nt: TGTGCCAGCAGCCGAGAGTCACCCTACGAGCAGTACTTC
j_call: TRBJ2-7
d_call: -
clone_size: -
v_call: TRBV6-5

cdr3_aa: CASTEGTTGIYGYTF
cdr3_nt: TGCGCCAGCACTGAGGGTACAACAGGGATCTATGGCTACACCTTC
j_call: TRBJ1-2
d_call: -
clone_size: -
v_call: TRBV10-2

cdr3_aa: CASSVHPLRGPDNEKLFF
cdr3_nt: TGTGCCAGCAGCGTACATCCCTTGAGGGGGCCGGATAATGAAAAACTGTTTTTT
j_call: TRBJ1-4
d_call: TRBD1
clone_size: -
v_call: TRBV9

cdr3_aa: CASSQDLSTDTQYF
cdr3_nt: TGTGCCAGCAGCCAGGACCTATCAACAGATACGCAGTATTTT
j_call: TRBJ2-3
d_call: -
clone_size: -
v_call: TRBV11-1

cdr3_aa: CASSSSGTVGYTSGYTF
cdr3_nt: TGTGCCAGCAGTTCCTCAGGGACAGTCGGATATACCTCTGGCTACACCTTC
j_call: TRBJ1-2
d_call: TRBD1
clone_size: -
v_call: TRBV28

cdr3_aa: CASSRDSYEQYF
cdr3_nt: TGTGCCAGCAGCCGGGACAGCTACGAGCAGTACTTC
j_call: TRBJ2-7
d_call: TRBD1
clone_size: -
v_call: TRBV5-6

cdr3_aa: CASSFNGSSYEQYF
cdr3_nt: TGTGCCAGCAGCTTCAACGGGAGCTCCTACGAGCAGTACTTC
j_call: TRBJ2-7
d_call: -
clone_size: -
v_call: TRBV5-7

cdr3_aa: CASSPDGGRNQPQHF
cdr3_nt: TGTGCCAGCAGCCCCGACGGGGGCCGCAATCAGCCCCAGCATTTT
j_call: TRBJ1-5
d_call: -
clone_size: -
v_call: TRBV9

cdr3_aa: CASSRAGGGADTQYF
cdr3_nt: TGTGCCAGCTCACGGGCCGGCGGGGGCGCAGATACGCAGTATTTT
j_call: TRBJ2-3
d_call: -
clone_size: once
v_call: TRBV18

cdr3_aa: CASSLAEGVFDGYTF
cdr3_nt: TGTGCCAGCAGCTTGGCCGAAGGGGTGTTCGATGGCTACACCTTC
j_call: TRBJ1-2
d_call: -
clone_size: -
v_call: TRBV5-4

cdr3_aa: CASSANQETQYF
cdr3_nt: TGTGCCAGCAGCGCCAATCAAGAGACCCAGTACTTC
j_call: TRBJ2-5
d_call: -
clone_size: -
v_call: TRBV7-3

cdr3_aa: CATSILGYEQYF
cdr3_nt: TGTGCCACCAGCATTCTAGGCTACGAGCAGTACTTC
j_call: TRBJ2-7
d_call: -
clone_size: -
v_call: TRBV15